This T cell receptor (beta chain) was obtained from a study of shared clonotypes between healthy human individuals. Whole-study findings and limits: Donor scarcity curtailed the genetic and exposure-history diversity represented herein. The study found lower generation probabilities in non-shared clonotypes than in those shared by all four donors.

Germline loops: CDR1 SEHNR, CDR2 FQNEAQ (reference sequence). The CDR3 runs to 12 residues. As concerns this clone: Its specificity is unknown. The junction and the germline gene differ at one end; a read error may be behind it. Other DNA sequences in the sample encode the same CDR3.

The run depth of the assay was deep. Method: immunoSEQ multiplex PCR; TCRdb's copy keeps in-frame clones and lacks some. The data hold about 690,000 clones, with 90% observed a single time. Sequencing used memory CD8+ T cells from PBMCs. The subset here: CD45RO+ cells pooled with CCR7-negative TemRA cells. This clonotype was sampled from a man between 18 and 29 years old in good health. Some clones in this sample may be carry-over from other donors' samples. This chain connects TRBV7-9 to TRBJ1-1; D is ambiguous. As DNA, the CDR3 is TGTGCCAGCAGTTTAGGGAGCACTGAAGCTTTCTTT. As protein: CASSLGSTEAFF. Full variable domain (remainder filled in from reference TRBV7-9 and TRBJ1-1): DTGVSQNPRHKITKRGQNVTFRCDPISEHNRLYWYRQTLGQGPEFLTYFQNEAQLEKSRLLSDRFSAERPKGSFSTLEIQRTEQGDSAMYLCASSLGSTEAFFGQGTRLTVV.